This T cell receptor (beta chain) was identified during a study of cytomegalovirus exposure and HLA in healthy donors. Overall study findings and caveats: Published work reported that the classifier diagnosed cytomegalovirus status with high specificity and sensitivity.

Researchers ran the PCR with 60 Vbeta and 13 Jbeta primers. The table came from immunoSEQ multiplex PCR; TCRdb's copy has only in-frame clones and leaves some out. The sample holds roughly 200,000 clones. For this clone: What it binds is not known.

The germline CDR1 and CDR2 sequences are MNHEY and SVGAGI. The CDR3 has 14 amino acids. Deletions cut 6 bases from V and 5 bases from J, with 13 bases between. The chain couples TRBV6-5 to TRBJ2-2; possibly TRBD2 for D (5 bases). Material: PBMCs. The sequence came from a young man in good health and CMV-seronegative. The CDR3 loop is CASSREGLTGELFF. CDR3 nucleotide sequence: TGTGCCAGCAGCCGAGAGGGCCTGACCGGGGAGCTGTTTTTT.